This T cell receptor beta chain comes out of a study of identical twins. Study results and caveats: Abundant beta clonotypes from cord blood had fewer insertions, unlike memory repertoires, which showed none. The same donors were not followed; conclusions instead depended on cross-sectional statistical analysis.

Unique molecular identifiers were present on the cDNA, and a universal primer site came from template switching. MiXCR was run by TCRdb on the 5' RACE reads, yielding one entry per CDR3 protein. The repertoire holds under 250,000 distinct CDR3 sequences, with 6% to 8.5% as singletons. Germline V gives CDR1 DFQATT, CDR2 SNEGSKA (reference sequence). The V segment lost 0 bases and the J segment 3 bases; nucleotides outside the gene matches: 3. The CDR3 is 14 amino acids. This clonotype was recorded many times. Its antigen remains unknown. This sample was also put to use in a study of yellow fever vaccine responses in identical twins.

The TCR originated in a woman aged 18-30 years in good health. The source material was CD8+ T cells sorted from blood. The chain employs TRBV20-1 and TRBJ1-1; 8 positions match TRBD1. In nucleotides, the CDR3 is TGCAGTGCTAGAGATTGGACAGGGCACACTGAAGCTTTCTTT. Amino acid sequence: CSARDWTGHTEAFF.